Below are 14 T cell receptor beta chains sequenced from a single sample in a study of T cells in Graves' hyperthyroidism and ophthalmopathy. TCR beta CDR3 regions were amplified from RNA. Initially, a first-round RT-PCR of the TCR CDR3 employed the HTBI primer set. TCRdb ran MiXCR on the multiplex PCR reads and lists one entry per CDR3 protein. The data contain 550,000 to 600,000 distinct CDR3 sequences, around 45% of them singletons. Sequencing was done on a sample of peripheral blood or thyroid tissue (not recorded which). The receptors derive from an adult woman with Graves' disease, either hyperthyroidism or ophthalmopathy (not recorded which).

This clonotype was observed at least ten times. In DNA, the CDR3 is TGCGCCAGCAGCTTGGACAGGGTTTCGAACACTGAAGCTTTCTTT. It yields the protein CASSLDRVSNTEAFF. This chain joins TRBV5-1 and TRBJ1-1, with D perhaps matching TRBD1 (6 bases). V was clipped by 0 bases and J by 1 base, with 10 bases between them. The length of the CDR3 is 15 residues. Looked up from germline, CDR1 is SGHRS and CDR2 is YFSETQ.

This clonotype has a count of ten or more. The J gene is TRBJ2-7, the V gene TRBV5-1; tentatively, D is TRBD2 (7 bases). The germline V gene has CDR1 SGHRS and CDR2 YFSETQ. The V end lost 0 bases, the J end lost 5 bases, and 12 bases lay between the germline ends. This CDR3 region has 14 residues. The CDR3 region has the DNA TGCGCCAGCAGCTTGGTAGGCGGGGGCGACGAGCAGTACTTC. Translating it yields CASSLVGGGDEQYF. The whole variable domain, remainder taken from reference TRBV5-1 and TRBJ2-7, is KAGVTQTPRYLIKTRGQQVTLSCSPISGHRSVSWYQQTPGQGLQFLFEYFSETQRNKGNFPGRFSGRQFSNSRSEMNVSTLELGDSALYLCASSLVGGGDEQYFGPGTRLTVT.

The V and J genes are TRBV19 and TRBJ1-1; possible D gene TRBD1, 6 bases. Germline values: CDR1 LNHDA, CDR2 SQIVND (reference sequence). This CDR3 is 15 amino acids long. V lost 4 bases, J lost 0 bases, and 12 bases lay in between. This chain's CDR3 is CASSTTGYMNTEAFF. CDR3 DNA: TGTGCCAGTAGTACTACAGGGTATATGAACACTGAAGCTTTCTTT.

Of note for this clonotype: Since the CDR3 does not end with the conserved phenylalanine or tryptophan, this likely comes from a read error. The DNA is left out, because the CDR3 cannot be placed on it with certainty; the CDR3 is given as TCRdb lists it. Here the CDR3 reads CASSLLDRGQVWKSVA. The rearrangement uses TRBV7-2 and TRBJ1-4; TRBD1 reflects the table's D call only, with no check against the DNA. Germline CDR1 and CDR2: SGHTA and FQGNSA. The CDR3 is made up of 16 amino acids, end residues included.

This rearrangement joins TRBV5-1 to TRBJ2-7; 8 bases match TRBD1. The germline V gene encodes CDR1 SGHRS and CDR2 YFSETQ. The CDR3 totals 16 residues. V gave up 4 bases and J gave up 0 bases; unmatched junction bases: 9. The CDR3 DNA sequence: TGCGCCAGCAGCAAGTGGGGGGACAGGACCTCCTACGAGCAGTACTTC. Translating gives CASSKWGDRTSYEQYF.

The V call is TRBV20-1, the J call TRBJ1-2, with unresolved D. Trimming left V 0 bases short and J 0 bases short, with 11 bases between. The CDR3 is 15 residues long. In germline, CDR1 is DFQATT, CDR2 SNEGSKA (reference sequence). CDR3 DNA: TGCAGTGCTAGAGATCGCGGGGAGGCTAACTATGGCTACACCTTC. Translating it yields CSARDRGEANYGYTF.

This clonotype was detected ten times or more. The chain has TRBV20-1 and TRBJ2-7; no reliable D call. The CDR3 runs to 13 residues. Between the trimmed V and J ends, which lost 7 bases and 0 bases, there was a span of 13 bases. CDR1 and CDR2 (germline): DFQATT, SNEGSKA (reference sequence). The CDR3 region has the DNA TGCAGTGGGGTCACTTACATCTCCTACGAGCAGTACTTC. This codes for CSGVTYISYEQYF.

The V gene is TRBV29-1, the J gene TRBJ2-5, with 9 nucleotides matching TRBD1. CDR1 is SQVTM and CDR2 is ANQGSEA in the germline V gene. The trim removed 5 bases at V and 5 bases at J, leaving 6 bases unmatched. This CDR3 region has 13 residues. The CDR3 DNA follows: TGCAGCGTTACCGGGACAGGGATGGAGACCCAGTACTTC. Translation gives CSVTGTGMETQYF. Full variable domain (rest looked up from reference TRBV29-1 and TRBJ2-5): SAVISQKPSRDICQRGTSLTIQCQVDSQVTMMFWYRQQPGQSLTLIATANQGSEATYESGFVIDKFPISRPNLTFSTLTVSNMSPEDSSIYLCSVTGTGMETQYFGPGTRLLVL.

This chain links TRBV9 with TRBJ2-1, with D tentatively TRBD1 (6 bases). Germline-derived CDR1 and CDR2 are SGDLS and YYNGEE. The CDR3 loop spans 19 amino acids. V lost 3 bases, J lost 3 bases, and 25 bases lay in between. The CDR3 DNA reads TGTGCCAGCAGCGCACCCCGAGGTGGGGGACAAGATGGCTACAATGAGCAGTTCTTC. Translating it yields CASSAPRGGGQDGYNEQFF. The variable domain in full, with the rest retrieved from reference TRBV9 and TRBJ2-1, is DSGVTQTPKHLITATGQRVTLRCSPRSGDLSVYWYQQSLDQGLQFLIQYYNGEERAKGNILERFSAQQFPDLHSELNLSSLELGDSALYFCASSAPRGGGQDGYNEQFFGPGTRLTVL.

Regarding this clonotype: At one end, the junction sequence differs from germline, possibly due to a read error. The chain carries TRBV10-3 and TRBJ2-7; D unclear. Looked up from germline, CDR1 is ENHRY and CDR2 is SYGVKD. The CDR3 consists of 14 residues. CDR3 sequence: CASSPRLLTYEQYF. The CDR3 nucleotides read TGTGCCAGCAGTCCACGCCTCCTGACCTACGAGCAGTACTTC.

This clonotype was seen ten or more times. The chain recombines TRBV12-3 or TRBV12-4 with TRBJ2-6; 9 bases match TRBD1. The junction had 17 bases not matched to a gene; V was cut back by 7 bases and J by 4 bases. This CDR3 comprises 19 residues. The CDR3, as DNA: TGTGCCAGCATCTTGCGGTGGGACAGGGATGCGAAGGGGGCCAACGTCCTGACTTTC. This gives the protein CASILRWDRDAKGANVLTF.

This rearrangement joins TRBV29-1 to TRBJ2-2, with TRBD2 identical over 11 bases. The CDR3 is 16 amino acids. Germline loops: CDR1 SQVTM, CDR2 ANQGSEA. V was pared by 6 bases and J by 1 base, with 7 bases of the junction left unmatched. This CDR3 is CSVVPTSGVNTGELFF. DNA for the CDR3: TGCAGCGTGGTCCCGACTAGCGGGGTGAACACCGGGGAGCTGTTTTTT.

The V and J genes are TRBV19 and TRBJ1-2, with 8 bases lining up with TRBD1. This CDR3 contains 15 residues. Per the germline V gene, CDR1 is LNHDA and CDR2 is SQIVND (reference sequence). V lost 9 bases, J lost 4 bases, and 13 bases stayed unmatched. CDR3 coding DNA: TGTGCCAGCCTACTTCTAGACAGGGGAGGCTATGGCTACACCTTC. Protein product: CASLLLDRGGYGYTF.

This clonotype was recorded at least ten times. The chain has TRBV2 and TRBJ1-1, with 8 nucleotides matching TRBD1. The trim removed 6 bases at V and 1 base at J, leaving 4 bases unmatched. Germline CDR1 and CDR2: SNHLY and FYNNEI. The CDR3 sequence is 14 residues long. In nucleotides, the CDR3 is TGTGCCAGCAGGATGACAGGGGCGAACACTGAAGCTTTCTTT. Amino acids: CASRMTGANTEAFF.